Below are 22 T cell receptor beta chains sequenced from a single sample in a study of cytomegalovirus exposure and HLA in healthy donors. The PCR had 60 Vbeta and 13 Jbeta primers. TCRdb's table, derived via immunoSEQ multiplex PCR, lists solely in-frame clones and lacks some. The sample carries over 130,000 clones, 79% recorded once. Specimen: PBMCs. Receptors were obtained from a man aged 50 to 59 in good health and CMV-seropositive.

The chain has TRBV6-1 and TRBJ2-5; D gene ambiguous. With 8 bases removed from V and 11 bases from J, the gap between germline ends came to 12 bases. This CDR3 is 10 amino acids long. Germline lookup yields CDR1 MNHNS and CDR2 SASEGT. In DNA, the CDR3 is TGTGCCAGCTCCCAGGTCGGACAGTACTTC. This translates into CASSQVGQYF.

This clone was counted a single time. This rearrangement joins TRBV6-5 to TRBJ2-3, with 12 bases matching TRBD2. The V gene end was trimmed by 0 bases and the J gene end by 6 bases; junction bases not matched to a gene: 4. This CDR3 comprises 16 residues. Per germline, CDR1 MNHEY and CDR2 SVGAGI. The CDR3 nucleotides are TGTGCCAGCAGTTACTCCGTGACTAGCGGGAGCGATACGCAGTATTTT. Translation: CASSYSVTSGSDTQYF.

This chain joins TRBV5-4 and TRBJ2-4; 8 nucleotides match TRBD1. Germline trimming cut 0 bases from V and 8 bases from J; bases unmatched to any gene: 7. The CDR3 runs to 15 residues. Germline V CDR1 and CDR2: SGHNT, YYREEE (reference sequence). CDR3 in DNA: TGTGCCAGCAGCTTGGCCGGACAGGGATCGGACATTCAGTACTTC. Amino acid sequence: CASSLAGQGSDIQYF.

The gene calls are TRBV5-4 and TRBJ2-7; 11 nucleotides align to TRBD1. Per germline, CDR1 SGHNT and CDR2 YYREEE (reference sequence). This CDR3 contains 15 residues. V shed 4 bases, J shed 4 bases, and the junction held 7 bases outside the gene matches. The CDR3 DNA is TGTGCCAGCAGCCCCGGACAGGGGGCTCCTTACGAGCAGTACTTC. Protein: CASSPGQGAPYEQYF.

The rearrangement links TRBV2 to TRBJ2-3; D is possibly TRBD2 (6 bases). This CDR3 spans 14 amino acids. Trimming left V 1 base short and J 2 bases short, with 7 bases between. CDR1 is SNHLY, CDR2 FYNNEI, per germline. CDR3 sequence: CASSEGRVTDTQYF. The CDR3 bases are TGTGCCAGCAGTGAAGGGAGGGTCACAGATACGCAGTATTTT. The variable domain in full, completed from reference TRBV2 and TRBJ2-3, reads EPEVTQTPSHQVTQMGQEVILRCVPISNHLYFYWYRQILGQKVEFLVSFYNNEISEKSEIFDDQFSVERPDGSNFTLKIRSTKLEDSAMYFCASSEGRVTDTQYFGPGTRLTVL.

The chain uses TRBV2 and TRBJ2-2; perhaps TRBD2 as D (6 bases). The CDR3 contains 14 residues. Germline V lookup: CDR1 SNHLY, CDR2 FYNNEI. The ends were cut back, 7 bases at V and 4 bases at J, with 13 bases in the middle. The CDR3 protein is CASKAGRGTGELFF. The CDR3 nucleotides read TGTGCCAGCAAGGCCGGGAGAGGCACCGGGGAGCTGTTTTTT.

The chain carries TRBV10-3 and TRBJ1-5; maybe TRBD1 (6 bases). Trimming cost V 6 bases and J 2 bases, with 14 bases left between them. Germline lookup yields CDR1 ENHRY and CDR2 SYGVKD. The CDR3 is 15 amino acids. CDR3 residues: CAIRSGVYGNQPQHF. DNA of the CDR3: TGTGCCATCAGGTCAGGGGTTTACGGCAATCAGCCCCAGCATTTT.

The rearrangement joins TRBV7-2 to TRBJ2-4, with TRBD2 identical over 10 bases. The CDR3 extends over 15 amino acids. Germline V gene data show CDR1 as SGHTA and CDR2 as FQGNSA. The J segment lost 8 bases and the V segment lost 4 bases, leaving 8 bases of the junction unmatched. CDR3 loop: CASSSKLAGRDIQYF. For the CDR3, the DNA is TGTGCCAGCAGCTCGAAACTAGCGGGAAGAGACATTCAGTACTTC. The whole variable domain, remainder taken from reference TRBV7-2 and TRBJ2-4, is GAGVSQSPSNKVTEKGKDVELRCDPISGHTALYWYRQSLGQGLEFLIYFQGNSAPDKSGLPSDRFSAERTGGSVSTLTIQRTQQEDSAVYLCASSSKLAGRDIQYFGAGTRLSVL.

This chain joins TRBV30 and TRBJ2-3, with 11 positions matching TRBD1. V lost 2 bases and J lost 5; bases outside the gene matches: 6. Germline V CDR1 and CDR2: GTSNPN, SVGIG (reference sequence). The CDR3 contains 15 residues. The CDR3 DNA is TGTGCCTGGAGTCTGGGACAGGGGGTAGAAGATACGCAGTATTTT. This translates into CAWSLGQGVEDTQYF.

The chain has TRBV19 and TRBJ1-2; TRBD1 matches at 8 bases. The V gene's germline CDR1 is LNHDA and CDR2 SQIVND (reference sequence). V was clipped by 5 bases and J by 4 bases; unmatched bases: 6. There are 14 residues in the CDR3. This chain's CDR3 is CASSPDRAAYGYTF. Here the CDR3 DNA reads TGTGCCAGTAGTCCGGACAGGGCGGCCTATGGCTACACCTTC.

V gene TRBV28 combines with J gene TRBJ1-1; D call uncertain. V was shortened by 5 bases and J by 5 bases, with 18 bases between the two germline ends. The CDR3 runs to 15 residues. The germline CDR1 and CDR2 sequences are MDHEN and SYDVKM. DNA for the CDR3: TGTGCCAGCAGTCTCCGGGTCCCGGGGAGGACTGAAGCTTTCTTT. Protein sequence: CASSLRVPGRTEAFF.

The chain recombines TRBV29-1 with TRBJ1-1; D unclear. Deletions cut 5 bases from V and 3 bases from J, with 13 bases between. Germline CDR1 reads SQVTM; CDR2 reads ANQGSEA. This CDR3 has 13 residues. The CDR3 region has the DNA TGCAGCGTTTTACACCTCCGGGACACTGAAGCTTTCTTT. This encodes CSVLHLRDTEAFF.

The J gene is TRBJ2-1, the V gene TRBV19, with 11 bases aligning to TRBD2. Germline lookup yields CDR1 LNHDA and CDR2 SQIVND (reference sequence). The J segment lost 6 bases and the V segment lost 3 bases, leaving 1 base of the junction unmatched. The length of the CDR3 is 14 residues. The CDR3 protein is CASSIGTSGNEQFF. The CDR3 nucleotides read TGTGCCAGTAGTATCGGGACTAGCGGCAATGAGCAGTTCTTC.

This chain connects TRBV6-5 to TRBJ1-1, with TRBD1 matching over 7 bases. CDR3 length: 13 residues. Germline V gene lookup returns CDR1 MNHEY and CDR2 SVGAGI. Trimming at V came to 8 bases and at J to 1 base, leaving 4 bases not matched to a gene. DNA for the CDR3: TGTGCCAGCTCCGGGACAGAGAACACTGAAGCTTTCTTT. This codes for CASSGTENTEAFF.

This CDR3 reads CASSLDGAHGYTF. The CDR3 DNA follows: TGTGCCAGCAGCTTAGATGGAGCCCATGGCTACACCTTC. The chain uses TRBV11-3 and TRBJ1-2, with D unresolved. CDR1 is SGHNT and CDR2 is YENEEA in the germline V gene. The CDR3 totals 13 residues. Trimming shortened V by 0 bases and J by 6 bases, and 8 bases separated the two germline ends.

The V gene is TRBV5-1, the J gene TRBJ1-1; D may be TRBD1 (5 bases). V was trimmed by 5 bases and J by 2 bases, leaving 13 bases between them. The CDR3 has 14 amino acids. Per the germline V gene, CDR1 is SGHRS and CDR2 is YFSETQ. The CDR3 DNA sequence: TGCGCCAGCAGTTTAGGGGCCTTTAACACTGAAGCTTTCTTT. Its protein is CASSLGAFNTEAFF.

This chain connects TRBV30 to TRBJ2-2, with 11 bases lining up with TRBD2. Germline CDR1 is GTSNPN and CDR2 is SVGIG (reference sequence). The J segment lost 5 bases and the V segment lost 2 bases, leaving 4 bases of the junction unmatched. The CDR3 totals 15 residues. DNA for the CDR3: TGTGCCTGGAGTTTAGCGGGAGGGCCGACCGGGGAGCTGTTTTTT. Amino acids: CAWSLAGGPTGELFF.

The chain combines TRBV7-3 with TRBJ1-1; the D gene is possibly TRBD1 (6 bases). Germline V gene sequence: CDR1 SGHTA, CDR2 FQGTGA. V was clipped by 5 bases and J by 4 bases, with 14 bases between them. The CDR3 has 14 residues. CDR3 residues: CASSLTGPGTEAFF. CDR3 nucleotide sequence: TGTGCCAGCAGCCTGACAGGCCCGGGCACTGAAGCTTTCTTT.

With regard to this clone: A far larger clone is only one base removed, so a read error is likely. Other DNA sequences within the sample encode an identical CDR3. The rearrangement joins TRBV5-4 to TRBJ2-2; 10 nucleotides match TRBD1. Germline loops: CDR1 SGHNT, CDR2 YYREEE (reference sequence). J was trimmed by 7 bases and V by 4 bases; bases with no gene match: 7. The CDR3 loop spans 15 amino acids. The CDR3 spells CASSPGQGDVGELFF. As DNA, the CDR3 is TGTGCCAGCAGCCCCGGACAGGGGGATGTCGGGGAGCTGTTTTTT.

V usage is TRBV5-4 and J usage is TRBJ2-7; 8 bases line up with TRBD2. The CDR3 has 15 residues. Germline lookup yields CDR1 SGHNT and CDR2 YYREEE (reference sequence). V lost 3 bases to trimming and J lost 3 bases; unmatched junction nucleotides: 8. CDR3 sequence reads: CASSSLGGGSYEQYF. The DNA for the CDR3 is TGTGCCAGCAGCTCATTGGGCGGGGGGAGCTACGAGCAGTACTTC.

This clone was seen only a few times. V is TRBV5-1 and J is TRBJ1-5; D is uncertain. This CDR3 contains 13 residues. Trimming cost V 2 bases and J 10 bases, with 13 bases left between them. Germline CDR1 reads SGHRS; CDR2 reads YFSETQ. The CDR3 DNA follows: TGCGCCAGCAGCTTCGCAGGTGGTGAACCCCAGCATTTT. It encodes CASSFAGGEPQHF.

Note on this clone: The germline gene is not matched at one end of the junction; a read error may be the cause. The chain joins TRBV7-9 to TRBJ2-7, with unresolved D. Germline CDR1 SEHNR, CDR2 FQNEAQ (reference sequence). The CDR3 loop spans 12 amino acids. This chain's CDR3 is CSSSLERSEQYF. The CDR3 nucleotides are TGTTCCAGCAGCTTAGAGAGATCCGAGCAGTACTTC. Combining the CDR3 with reference TRBV7-9 and TRBJ2-7 gives the whole variable domain DTGVSQNPRHKITKRGQNVTFRCDPISEHNRLYWYRQTLGQGPEFLTYFQNEAQLEKSRLLSDRFSAERPKGSFSTLEIQRTEQGDSAMYLCSSSLERSEQYFGPGTRLTVT.